Listed here are 21 T cell receptor beta chains from one sample, sequenced in a study of blood T cell repertoires in COVID-19. TCRdb's table, derived via immunoSEQ multiplex PCR, lists solely in-frame clones and lacks some. In the table there are 45,000 to 60,000 clones, 86% of which are singletons. The source material was peripheral blood. These receptors were collected from a man in his fifties or sixties with active or convalescent COVID-19.

The J gene is TRBJ2-3, the V gene TRBV27, with TRBD2 identical over 7 bases. Losses at the gene ends were 3 bases for V and 2 bases for J; bases not matched to a gene: 5. This CDR3 contains 15 residues. In germline, CDR1 is MNHEY, CDR2 SMNVEV (reference sequence). The CDR3 DNA reads TGTGCCAGCAGTTTTCAACGGGGGGACACAGATACGCAGTATTTT. Amino acids: CASSFQRGDTDTQYF.

V usage is TRBV3-1 (or the pseudogene TRBV3-2) and J usage is TRBJ1-6, with no clear D. The CDR3 length is 13 residues. CDR1 and CDR2 from the germline V gene are LGHDT and YNNKEL (reference sequence). V lost 5 bases to trimming and J lost 10 bases, with 12 bases between them. The CDR3: CASSGPDGSPLHF. As DNA, the CDR3 is TGTGCCAGCAGCGGCCCCGACGGGTCACCCCTCCACTTT.

The chain links TRBV27 to TRBJ1-2; D uncertain. With 4 bases removed from V and 6 bases from J, the gap between germline ends came to 15 bases. CDR1 is MNHEY, CDR2 SMNVEV, per germline (reference sequence). The CDR3 totals 14 residues. The CDR3 DNA reads TGTGCCAGCAGTTACCCCGGGGATCCCGATGGCTACACCTTC. Its translation is CASSYPGDPDGYTF.

This chain uses TRBV19 with TRBJ2-5; no clear D. Germline values: CDR1 LNHDA, CDR2 SQIVND (reference sequence). CDR3 length: 14 amino acids. V lost 5 bases to trimming and J lost 3 bases, with 13 bases between them. The CDR3 sequence is CASSVNGIEETQYF. The CDR3 DNA follows: TGTGCCAGTAGTGTGAACGGTATTGAAGAGACCCAGTACTTC. Supplemented by reference TRBV19 and TRBJ2-5, the full variable domain reads DGGITQSPKYLFRKEGQNVTLSCEQNLNHDAMYWYRQDPGQGLRLIYYSQIVNDFQKGDIAEGYSVSREKKESFPLTVTSAQKNPTAFYLCASSVNGIEETQYFGPGTRLLVL.

This clone was detected once. The rearrangement joins TRBV6-5 to TRBJ2-2; perhaps TRBD1 as D (6 bases). This CDR3 is built from 14 residues. Germline CDR1 is MNHEY and CDR2 is SVGAGI. V was clipped by 2 bases and J by 6 bases, with 10 bases between them. CDR3 in DNA: TGTGCCAGCAGTTACCTACAGGGATCCGGGGAGCTGTTTTTT. It is translated as CASSYLQGSGELFF.

The V call is TRBV30, the J call TRBJ1-2; 7 bases match TRBD1. There are 10 residues in the CDR3. Germline V CDR1 and CDR2: GTSNPN, SVGIG (reference sequence). The CDR3 sequence is CASQGYGYTF. In nucleotides, the CDR3 is TGTGCTTCACAGGGGTATGGCTACACCTTC.

The chain couples TRBV4-2 to TRBJ1-1; maybe TRBD1 (6 bases). Germline V CDR1 and CDR2: LGHNA, YNFKEQ. Trimming left V 0 bases short and J 5 bases short, with 13 bases between. This CDR3 is 15 amino acids long. CDR3 sequence: CASSQDLWGLTEAFF. The CDR3 DNA follows: TGTGCCAGCAGCCAAGATCTATGGGGGCTGACTGAAGCTTTCTTT.

This clone has just one count. The chain recombines TRBV29-1 with TRBJ1-5; 10 nucleotides align to TRBD1. The J segment lost 3 bases and the V segment lost 6 bases, leaving 5 bases of the junction unmatched. Germline loops: CDR1 SQVTM, CDR2 ANQGSEA. This CDR3 is built from 14 residues. This CDR3 is CSVAGTGVNQPQHF. CDR3 sequence (DNA): TGCAGCGTAGCCGGGACAGGGGTCAATCAGCCCCAGCATTTT.

V is TRBV6-1 and J is TRBJ1-4, with D tentatively TRBD1 (5 bases). The germline CDR1 and CDR2 sequences are MNHNS and SASEGT. Trimming shortened V by 1 base and J by 6 bases, and 6 bases separated the two germline ends. The CDR3 spans 13 residues. The CDR3 here is CASSEGGDEKLFF. The CDR3 DNA is TGTGCCAGCAGTGAAGGGGGCGATGAAAAACTGTTTTTT.

The rearrangement links TRBV4-1 to TRBJ2-7; D not resolved. CDR1 and CDR2 (germline): MGHRA, YSYEKL. Trimming cost V 5 bases and J 1 base, with 9 bases left between them. This CDR3 region has 13 residues. The CDR3: CASSLAVSYEQYF. Written as DNA, the CDR3 is TGCGCCAGCAGCTTGGCGGTTTCCTACGAGCAGTACTTC.

The chain uses TRBV5-6 and TRBJ1-4; D call uncertain. Trimming removed 3 bases from V and 0 bases from J, with 3 bases in between. Germline CDR1 is SGHDT and CDR2 is YYEEEE. There are 13 residues in the CDR3. In DNA, the CDR3 is TGTGCCAGCAGCTCTGCAACTAATGAAAAACTGTTTTTT. Translated, it gives CASSSATNEKLFF. The whole variable domain, filled in from reference TRBV5-6 and TRBJ1-4, reads DAGVTQSPTHLIKTRGQQVTLRCSPKSGHDTVSWYQQALGQGPQFIFQYYEEEERQRGNFPDRFSGHQFPNYSSELNVNALLLGDSALYLCASSSATNEKLFFGSGTQLSVL.

The chain recombines TRBV9 with TRBJ1-3; no firm D call. The length of the CDR3 is 16 residues. CDR1 is SGDLS and CDR2 is YYNGEE in the germline V gene. V was pared by 0 bases and J by 4 bases, with 14 bases between. CDR3 sequence reads: CASSVEIGVGGNTIYF. CDR3 DNA sequence: TGTGCCAGCAGCGTAGAGATCGGGGTCGGAGGAAACACCATATATTTT.

The chain has TRBV6-5 and TRBJ1-2, with D maybe TRBD1 (6 bases). This CDR3 region has 13 residues. V was clipped by 6 bases and J by 3 bases, with 11 bases between them. The germline V gene has CDR1 MNHEY and CDR2 SVGAGI. The CDR3 DNA is TGTGCCAGCAGGAGGGACACTTACTATGGCTACACCTTC. This gives the protein CASRRDTYYGYTF.

The chain carries TRBV6-5 and TRBJ2-7; 8 bases agree with TRBD2. The J segment lost 1 base and the V segment lost 5 bases, leaving 4 bases of the junction unmatched. Germline-derived CDR1 and CDR2 are MNHEY and SVGAGI. The CDR3 is 14 residues long. This CDR3 reads CASSLSGESYEQYF. The CDR3 DNA follows: TGTGCCAGCAGTCTTAGCGGGGAATCCTACGAGCAGTACTTC.

V usage is TRBV10-3 and J usage is TRBJ2-7, with TRBD1 as a possible D gene (6 bases). Germline CDR1 and CDR2: ENHRY and SYGVKD. This CDR3 is built from 13 residues. V shed 4 bases and J shed 3 bases, with 10 bases lying between them. CDR3 amino acids: CAISGTEDYEQYF. The CDR3 region has the DNA TGTGCCATCAGTGGGACAGAAGACTACGAGCAGTACTTC.

This clone has a handful of counts. The chain links TRBV5-1 to TRBJ1-2; 9 nucleotides line up with TRBD1. The V gene end was trimmed by 7 bases and the J gene end by 6 bases; junction bases not matched to a gene: 1. The CDR3 length is 11 residues. CDR1 is SGHRS and CDR2 is YFSETQ in the germline V gene. As DNA, the CDR3 is TGCGCCAGCCGACAGGGGGATGGCTACACCTTC. Translating it yields CASRQGDGYTF.

This chain connects TRBV19 to TRBJ1-6; D not certain. CDR1 is LNHDA and CDR2 is SQIVND in the germline V gene (reference sequence). The CDR3 loop spans 15 amino acids. V lost 4 bases to trimming and J lost 7 bases, with 14 bases between them. As DNA, the CDR3 is TGTGCCAGTAGTAATCAGTGGCCCTCAAATTCACCCCTCCACTTT. This sequence encodes CASSNQWPSNSPLHF. Using reference TRBV19 and TRBJ1-6 for the parts outside the CDR3, the full variable domain is DGGITQSPKYLFRKEGQNVTLSCEQNLNHDAMYWYRQDPGQGLRLIYYSQIVNDFQKGDIAEGYSVSREKKESFPLTVTSAQKNPTAFYLCASSNQWPSNSPLHFGNGTRLTVT.

The V call is TRBV5-6, the J call TRBJ1-4, with 10 positions matching TRBD1. The germline V gene has CDR1 SGHDT and CDR2 YYEEEE. CDR3 length equals 17 residues. The V segment lost 4 bases and the J segment 4 bases; nucleotides outside the gene matches: 10. In nucleotides, the CDR3 is TGTGCCAGCAGCCCGTCCGGGACAGGGGTCATTAATGAAAAACTGTTTTTT. Amino acids: CASSPSGTGVINEKLFF.

The rearrangement uses TRBV3-1 (or the pseudogene TRBV3-2) and TRBJ2-5; D is perhaps TRBD2 (5 bases). The V gene lost 2 bases and the J gene lost 5 bases, with 9 bases spanning the gap. The germline CDR1 and CDR2 sequences are LGHDT and YNNKEL (reference sequence). The CDR3 loop spans 13 amino acids. The CDR3 nucleotides are TGTGCCAGCAGCCAATGGGGAGAGGAGACCCAGTACTTC. Amino acid sequence: CASSQWGEETQYF.

The J gene is TRBJ2-3, the V gene TRBV18; 12 positions match TRBD2. The germline V gene encodes CDR1 KGHSH and CDR2 LQKENI. The junction had 3 bases not matched to a gene; V was cut back by 4 bases and J by 1 base. The CDR3 contains 16 residues. The CDR3 DNA reads as TGTGCCAGCTCACTCGGGACTAGCGGGCGCACAGATACGCAGTATTTT. Protein sequence: CASSLGTSGRTDTQYF.

This clone was seen only a few times. This sequence joins TRBV15 and TRBJ1-2; possibly TRBD1 for D (5 bases). The V end was cut by 5 bases, the J end by 4 bases, with 8 bases between. The CDR3 runs to 12 residues. Per germline, CDR1 LNHNV and CDR2 YYDKDF (reference sequence). The CDR3 DNA reads as TGTGCCACCAGCGGGGCAGGCTATGGCTACACCTTC. Protein: CATSGAGYGYTF.